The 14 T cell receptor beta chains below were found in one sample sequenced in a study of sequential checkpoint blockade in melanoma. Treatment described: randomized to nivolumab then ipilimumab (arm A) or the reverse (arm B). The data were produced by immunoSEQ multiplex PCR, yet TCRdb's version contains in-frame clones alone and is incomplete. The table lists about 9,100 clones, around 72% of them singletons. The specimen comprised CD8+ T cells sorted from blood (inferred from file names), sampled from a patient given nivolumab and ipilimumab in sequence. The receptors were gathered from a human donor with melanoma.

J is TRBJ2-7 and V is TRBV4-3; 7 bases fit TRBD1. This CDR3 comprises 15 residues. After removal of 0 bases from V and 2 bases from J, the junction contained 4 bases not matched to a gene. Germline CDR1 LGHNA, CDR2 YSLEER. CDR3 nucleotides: TGCGCCAGCAGCCAAGATAAAACAGGGGCCTACGAGCAGTACTTC. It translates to CASSQDKTGAYEQYF.

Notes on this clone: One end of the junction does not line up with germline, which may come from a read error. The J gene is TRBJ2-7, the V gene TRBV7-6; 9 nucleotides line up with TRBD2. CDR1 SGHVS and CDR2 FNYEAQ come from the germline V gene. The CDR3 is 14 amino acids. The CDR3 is CASSLSGTSYHTDF. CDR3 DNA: TGTGCCAGCAGCTTATCCGGGACTAGCTATCACACCGACTTC.

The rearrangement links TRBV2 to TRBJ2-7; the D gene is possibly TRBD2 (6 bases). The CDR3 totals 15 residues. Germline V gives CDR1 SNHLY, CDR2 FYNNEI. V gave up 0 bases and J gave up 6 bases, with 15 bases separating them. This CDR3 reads CASSEARLALGEQYF. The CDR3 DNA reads TGTGCCAGCAGTGAAGCGCGGCTAGCGTTAGGCGAGCAGTACTTC. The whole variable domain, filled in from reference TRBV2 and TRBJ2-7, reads EPEVTQTPSHQVTQMGQEVILRCVPISNHLYFYWYRQILGQKVEFLVSFYNNEISEKSEIFDDQFSVERPDGSNFTLKIRSTKLEDSAMYFCASSEARLALGEQYFGPGTRLTVT.

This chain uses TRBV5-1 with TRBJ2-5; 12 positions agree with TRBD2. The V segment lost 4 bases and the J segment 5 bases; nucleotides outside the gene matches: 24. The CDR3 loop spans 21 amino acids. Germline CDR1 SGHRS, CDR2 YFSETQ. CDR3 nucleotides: TGCGCCAGCAGCCCGCACACCCGACTAGCGGGGGATCGAAAGCCTAAGGAGACCCAGTACTTC. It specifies CASSPHTRLAGDRKPKETQYF.

Here the CDR3 DNA reads TGTGCCAGCAGCTTTGGGCCTAATCAGCCCCAGCATTTT. Its translation is CASSFGPNQPQHF. The chain is built from TRBV27 and TRBJ1-5, with unresolved D. The CDR3 contains 13 residues. CDR1 is MNHEY, CDR2 SMNVEV, per germline (reference sequence). V dropped 6 bases and J dropped 4 bases, with 10 bases sitting between them.

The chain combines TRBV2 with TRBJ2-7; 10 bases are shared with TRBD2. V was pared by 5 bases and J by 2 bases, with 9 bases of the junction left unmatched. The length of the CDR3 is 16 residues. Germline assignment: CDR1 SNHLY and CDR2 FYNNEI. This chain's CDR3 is CASSKGHLAGAYEQYF. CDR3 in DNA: TGTGCCAGCAGTAAGGGGCACCTAGCGGGGGCCTACGAGCAGTACTTC.

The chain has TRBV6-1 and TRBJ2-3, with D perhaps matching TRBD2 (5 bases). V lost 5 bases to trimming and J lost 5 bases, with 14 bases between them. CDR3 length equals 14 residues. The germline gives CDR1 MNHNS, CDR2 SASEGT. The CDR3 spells CASSSGVEGDTQYF. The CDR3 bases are TGTGCCAGCAGTTCGGGCGTAGAGGGAGATACGCAGTATTTT.

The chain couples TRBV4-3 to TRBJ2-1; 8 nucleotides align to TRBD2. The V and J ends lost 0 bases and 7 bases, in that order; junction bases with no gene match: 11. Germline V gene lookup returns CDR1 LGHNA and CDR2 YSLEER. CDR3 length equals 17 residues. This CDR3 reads CASSQDQWGLVGNEQFF. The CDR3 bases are TGCGCCAGCAGCCAAGATCAGTGGGGACTAGTGGGGAATGAGCAGTTCTTC.

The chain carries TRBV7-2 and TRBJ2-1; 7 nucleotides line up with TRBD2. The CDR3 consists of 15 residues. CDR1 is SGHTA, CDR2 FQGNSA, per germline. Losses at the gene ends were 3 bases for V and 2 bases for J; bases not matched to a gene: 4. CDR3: CASSLGGSAYNEQFF. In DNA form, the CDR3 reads TGTGCCAGCAGCTTGGGCGGGAGCGCCTACAATGAGCAGTTCTTC.

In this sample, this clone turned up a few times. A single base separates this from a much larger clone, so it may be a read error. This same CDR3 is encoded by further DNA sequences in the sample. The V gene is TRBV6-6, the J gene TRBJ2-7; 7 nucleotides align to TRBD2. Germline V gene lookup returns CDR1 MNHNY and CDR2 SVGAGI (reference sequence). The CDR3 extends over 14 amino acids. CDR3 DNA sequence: TGTGCCATCAGTGAGCGGGGAGACTCCTACGAGCAGTACTTC. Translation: CAISERGDSYEQYF.

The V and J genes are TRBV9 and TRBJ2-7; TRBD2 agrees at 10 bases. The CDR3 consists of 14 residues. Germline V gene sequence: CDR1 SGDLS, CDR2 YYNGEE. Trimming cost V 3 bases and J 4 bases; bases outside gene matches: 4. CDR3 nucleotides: TGTGCCAGCAGCGACCCTAGCGGGGGTTACGAGCAGTACTTC. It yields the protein CASSDPSGGYEQYF.

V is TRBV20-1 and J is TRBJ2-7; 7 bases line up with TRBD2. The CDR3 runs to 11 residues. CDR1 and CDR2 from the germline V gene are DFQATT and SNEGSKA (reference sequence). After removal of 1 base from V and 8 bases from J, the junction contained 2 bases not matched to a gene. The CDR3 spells CSARGGSKQYF. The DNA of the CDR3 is TGCAGTGCTAGAGGCGGGAGCAAGCAGTACTTC.

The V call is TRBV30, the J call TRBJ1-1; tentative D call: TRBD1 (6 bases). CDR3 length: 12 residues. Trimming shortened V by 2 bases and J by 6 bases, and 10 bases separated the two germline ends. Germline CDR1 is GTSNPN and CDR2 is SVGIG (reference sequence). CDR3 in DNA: TGTGCCTGGAGTACACAGGGTCCTGAAGCTTTCTTT. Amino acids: CAWSTQGPEAFF.

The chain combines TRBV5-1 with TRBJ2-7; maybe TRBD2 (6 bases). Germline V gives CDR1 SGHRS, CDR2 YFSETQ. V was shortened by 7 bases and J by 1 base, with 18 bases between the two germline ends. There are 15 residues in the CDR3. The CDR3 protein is CASAGSGDWSYEQYF. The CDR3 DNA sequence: TGCGCCAGCGCCGGGTCGGGGGATTGGTCCTACGAGCAGTACTTC.